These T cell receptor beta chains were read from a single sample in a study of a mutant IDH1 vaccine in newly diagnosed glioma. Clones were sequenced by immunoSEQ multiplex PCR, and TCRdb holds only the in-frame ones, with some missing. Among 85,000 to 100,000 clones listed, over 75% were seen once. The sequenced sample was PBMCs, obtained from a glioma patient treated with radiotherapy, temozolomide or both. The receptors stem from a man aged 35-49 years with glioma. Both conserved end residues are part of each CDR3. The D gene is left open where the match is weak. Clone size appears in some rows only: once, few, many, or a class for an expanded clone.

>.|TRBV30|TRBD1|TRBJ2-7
TGTGCCTGGAGTGGTAGGACAGGGGTAGAGCAGTACTTC
CAWSGRTGVEQYF
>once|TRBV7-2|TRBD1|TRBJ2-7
TGTGCCAGCAGCTTATCATGGGACAGGACCTACGAGCAGTACTTC
CASSLSWDRTYEQYF
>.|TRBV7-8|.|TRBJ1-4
TGTGCCAGCAGCTTAATACAGGGTATCGGTGAAAAACTGTTTTTT
CASSLIQGIGEKLFF
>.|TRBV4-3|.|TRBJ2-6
TGCGCCAGCAGCCAAGAGGAGGGGACACTCTATTCTGGGGCCAACGTCCTGACTTTC
CASSQEEGTLYSGANVLTF
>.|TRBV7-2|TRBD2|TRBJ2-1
TGTGCCAGCAGCTTAGAACTAGCGGCGTACAATGAGCAGTTCTTC
CASSLELAAYNEQFF
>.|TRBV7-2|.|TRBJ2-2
TGTGCCAGCAGCTTAATCAGCGGGGAGCTGTTTTTT
CASSLISGELFF
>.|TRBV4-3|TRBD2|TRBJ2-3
TGCGCCAGCAGCCAAGTAAGGCTAGCGGGAGGCACAGATACGCAGTATTTT
CASSQVRLAGGTDTQYF
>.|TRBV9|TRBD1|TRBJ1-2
TGTGCCAGCAGCACTCGGACAGGGGACGTATATGGCTACACCTTC
CASSTRTGDVYGYTF
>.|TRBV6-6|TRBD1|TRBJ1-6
TGTGCCAGCAGTCGGGACAGATCCCTTAATTCACCCCTCCACTTT
CASSRDRSLNSPLHF
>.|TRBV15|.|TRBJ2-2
TGTGCCACCAGCACCGGGCCCGGGGGCGGGGAGCTGTTTTTT
CATSTGPGGGELFF